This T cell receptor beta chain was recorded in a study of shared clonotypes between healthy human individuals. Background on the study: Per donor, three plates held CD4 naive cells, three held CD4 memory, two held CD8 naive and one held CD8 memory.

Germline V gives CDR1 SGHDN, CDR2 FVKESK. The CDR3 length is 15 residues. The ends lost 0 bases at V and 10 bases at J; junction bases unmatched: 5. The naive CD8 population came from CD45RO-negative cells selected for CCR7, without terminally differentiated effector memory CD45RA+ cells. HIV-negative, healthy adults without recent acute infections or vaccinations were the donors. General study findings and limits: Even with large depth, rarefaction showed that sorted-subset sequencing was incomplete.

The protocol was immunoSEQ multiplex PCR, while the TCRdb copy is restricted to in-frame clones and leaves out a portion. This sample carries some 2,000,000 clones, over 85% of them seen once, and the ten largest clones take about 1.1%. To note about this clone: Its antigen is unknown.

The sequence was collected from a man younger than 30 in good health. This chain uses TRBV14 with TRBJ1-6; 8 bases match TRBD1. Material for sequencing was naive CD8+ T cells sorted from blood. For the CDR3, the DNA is TGTGCCAGCAGCCAAGACGGACAGGGTTGGTCACCCCTCCACTTT. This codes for CASSQDGQGWSPLHF.